This TCR beta chain stems from a study of blood T cell repertoires in COVID-19. The overall study: PBMCs, B-cell-depleted T cells, or T cells provided the cDNA or gDNA that made up the material.

Under the authors' procedure: By means of reference gene primer amplification, nucleated cell counts were estimated. Assay: immunoSEQ multiplex PCR; the TCRdb copy retains only in-frame clones and omits some. That table gives V, J and clone size, and the DNA gave D and trimming. The data contain around 63,000 clones, about 73% of them singletons. The CDR3 length is 15 residues. This clone appeared a few times. The receptor was isolated from a woman aged 45 to 65 with active or convalescent COVID-19. This sequence joins TRBV1 and TRBJ1-1; the table's TRBD1 call for D was not verified on the DNA. TRBV1 is a recognized pseudogene. Sequencing was done on a sample of peripheral blood. The CDR3 here is CTSSHRREGGPDPFF. The CDR3 DNA reads TGCACCAGCAGCCACCGGAGAGAAGGGGGACCGGACCCTTTCTTT.